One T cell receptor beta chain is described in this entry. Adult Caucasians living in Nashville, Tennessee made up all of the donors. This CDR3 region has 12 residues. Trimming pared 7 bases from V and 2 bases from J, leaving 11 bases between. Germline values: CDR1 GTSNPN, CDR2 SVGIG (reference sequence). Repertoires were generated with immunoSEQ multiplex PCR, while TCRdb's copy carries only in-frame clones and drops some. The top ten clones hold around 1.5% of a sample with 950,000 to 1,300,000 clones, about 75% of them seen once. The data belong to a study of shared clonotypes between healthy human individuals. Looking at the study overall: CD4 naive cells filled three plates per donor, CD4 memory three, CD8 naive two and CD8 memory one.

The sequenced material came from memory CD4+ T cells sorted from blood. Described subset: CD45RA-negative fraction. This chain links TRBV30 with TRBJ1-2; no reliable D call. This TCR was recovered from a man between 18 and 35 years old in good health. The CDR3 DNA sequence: TGTGCCTCCCAAGGAAGGAACTATGGCTACACCTTC. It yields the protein CASQGRNYGYTF.